What follows describes a single T cell receptor (beta chain). What it recognizes is unknown. From 5'RACE with constant-segment primers came TCR alpha and TCR beta cDNA libraries that carried sample barcodes and UMIs. MiXCR, run by TCRdb on the 5' RACE reads, gives a single entry per CDR3 protein. The table records 350,000 to 450,000 distinct CDR3 sequences, roughly 14% of them present only once. The V and J ends lost 7 bases and 6 bases respectively, with 12 bases between them. The CDR3 is 12 amino acids. Germline V CDR1 and CDR2: SNHLY, FYNNEI. This entry belongs to a study of T-cell memory formation after mild COVID-19. Study in general: Clustering of TCRs was largely donor specific. Overall study findings and caveats: The finding that pre-infection memory included some responding clones suggested that cross-reactive memory joined.

The TCR sequence derives from a man aged 18 to 30 who had mild COVID-19 (a few samples of this study predate the infection). Cell type and time point are not known. Sequenced: PBMCs or a T cell subset sorted from them (not recorded which). The V call is TRBV2, the J call TRBJ1-1; D ambiguous. CDR3: CASKVRFAEAFF. CDR3 DNA: TGTGCCAGCAAGGTGAGATTTGCTGAAGCTTTCTTT.